A selection of T cell receptor beta chains follows, all from one sample in a study of blood T cell repertoires in COVID-19. TCRdb's table, derived via immunoSEQ multiplex PCR, lists solely in-frame clones and lacks some. The profile covers about 20,000 clones, with roughly nine tenths appearing a single time and 3.5% to 5% taken by the ten largest. The material sequenced was peripheral blood. These receptors were taken from a human donor in a cohort sampled during active COVID-19. Both conserved end residues are part of each CDR3. The D gene is left open where the match is weak. Some rows have no size entry. The others give once, few or many, or a class for an expanded clone.

TRBV19,TRBJ2-6,NA,TRBD1,TGTGCCAGTAGTTTCCACAGGGGTACTGGGGCCAACGTCCTGACTTTC,CASSFHRGTGANVLTF
TRBV6-6,TRBJ1-1,NA,TRBD1,TGTGCCAGCAGTTCCCAGGGGGTAGGGACTGAAGCTTTCTTT,CASSSQGVGTEAFF
TRBV6-2/TRBV6-3,TRBJ2-1,NA,NA,TGTGCCAGCAGTTGGGGCAGCAACAATGAGCAGTTCTTC,CASSWGSNNEQFF
TRBV7-9,TRBJ2-3,NA,NA,TGTGCCAGCAGCTTAGGATTTATAGGCACAGATACGCAGTATTTT,CASSLGFIGTDTQYF
TRBV29-1,TRBJ2-1,NA,TRBD2,TGCAGCCTCAGGGAGGGACTCAGGTATGAGCAGTTCTTC,CSLREGLRYEQFF
TRBV7-9,TRBJ1-1,NA,NA,TGTGCCAGCAGCCCCCTACGGGACAAGAACACTGAAGCTTTCTTT,CASSPLRDKNTEAFF
TRBV6-5,TRBJ2-3,NA,NA,TGTGCCAGCAGTTACCCCAACACAGATACGCAGTATTTT,CASSYPNTDTQYF
TRBV24-1,TRBJ1-5,NA,NA,TGTGCCACCAGTAACTCGGGGGGCAATCAGCCCCAGCATTTT,CATSNSGGNQPQHF
TRBV6-2/TRBV6-3,TRBJ2-1,NA,TRBD2,TGTGCCAGCAGTAACGGGGCTAGCGGGGGGTCCAGGAGGTTCTTC,CASSNGASGGSRRFF
TRBV10-2,TRBJ2-1,NA,TRBD2,TGCGCCAGCAGCCAGACTAGCGGGGAGACCTACAATGAGCAGTTCTTC,CASSQTSGETYNEQFF
TRBV28,TRBJ1-6,NA,NA,TGTGCCAGCAGTTTAGGGGGCGGGAGAGTGTATCTCCACTTT,CASSLGGGRVYLHF
TRBV9,TRBJ2-3,NA,TRBD2,TGTGCCAGCAGCATCGGGACTACTAGCACAGATACGCAGTATTTT,CASSIGTTSTDTQYF
TRBV6-2/TRBV6-3,TRBJ2-2,NA,TRBD1,TGTGCCAGCAGTTCCACAGGGGGCACCGGGGAGCTGTTTTTT,CASSSTGGTGELFF
TRBV6-6,TRBJ1-1,NA,TRBD1,TGTGCCAGCAGCAACAGGGGGGACACTGAAGCTTTCTTT,CASSNRGDTEAFF
TRBV6-6,TRBJ2-7,NA,NA,TGTGCCAGCAGTTACCTGGGGGCCGGCGAGCAGTACTTC,CASSYLGAGEQYF
TRBV30,TRBJ2-7,NA,TRBD2,TGTGCCTGGAGTACTAGCGGGGGAGTTTTGGGCGAGCAGTACTTC,CAWSTSGGVLGEQYF
TRBV15,TRBJ2-3,NA,TRBD2,TGTGCCACCAGCAAAGAGCCCCAGCGGGGCTCAGATACGCAGTATTTT,CATSKEPQRGSDTQYF
TRBV5-6,TRBJ1-2,NA,NA,TGTGCCAGCAGCCTCTGGACAGTCCTTAACTATGGCTACACCTTC,CASSLWTVLNYGYTF
TRBV9,TRBJ2-1,NA,TRBD2,TGTGCCAGCAGCGTAGCTCCCGCGGGGCGAGTAGGACTAGCGGGATACGAGCAGTTCTTC,CASSVAPAGRVGLAGYEQFF
TRBV5-4,TRBJ2-5,NA,NA,TGTGCCAGCAGCTTAGAGTCCCCCACTACGGAGACCCAGTACTTC,CASSLESPTTETQYF
TRBV3-1/TRBV3-2,TRBJ2-5,NA,TRBD2,TGTGCCAGCAGCCAAGTGAGGCTAGCGGGAATCCAAGAGACCCAGTACTTC,CASSQVRLAGIQETQYF
TRBV2,TRBJ2-3,NA,NA,TGTGCCAGCGATGCGGGCACAGATACGCAGTATTTT,CASDAGTDTQYF
TRBV6-5,TRBJ1-2,NA,TRBD1,TGTGCCAGCAGTTACATTAGGACAGGGGGTGGCTATGGCTACACCTTC,CASSYIRTGGGYGYTF
TRBV2,TRBJ2-5,once,NA,TGTGCCAGCAGTGGGGAACAGGTCCAAGAGACCCAGTACTTC,CASSGEQVQETQYF
TRBV9,TRBJ1-1,NA,NA,TGTGCCAGCAGCCTGTCCTCGCGGAACACTGAAGCTTTCTTT,CASSLSSRNTEAFF